The 11 T cell receptor beta chains listed next were all sequenced from one sample in a study of cytomegalovirus exposure and HLA in healthy donors (dated by TCRdb to the late 2010s). Library preparation employed the immunoSEQ multiplex PCR assay. For the multiplex PCR, a mixture combining 60 forward primers for TCR Vbeta segments and 13 reverse primers for TCR Jbeta segments was used. This immuneACCESS table, as held by TCRdb, lists in-frame sequences with V and J called but not all clones. Of the missing ones, under half trace to an unresolved V gene in checked studies; the others have no known cause. This sample holds tens of thousands of clones; roughly 82% were observed only once. Less than 4.5% of the sample is taken by the ten largest. Sequencing was carried out using PBMCs. The receptors were gathered from a woman aged 18-29 years in good health and CMV-seronegative.

This clone turned up a few times. The gene calls are TRBV6-1 and TRBJ2-5; the D is unclear. Trimming stripped 7 bases from V and 1 base from J, with 10 bases between. In germline, CDR1 is MNHNS, CDR2 SASEGT. The CDR3 length is 13 residues. The CDR3 region is CASTFQAQETQYF. CDR3 sequence (DNA): TGTGCCAGCACTTTCCAGGCCCAAGAGACCCAGTACTTC.

This clone has just a few counts. This chain uses TRBV11-2 with TRBJ2-1; 9 bases are a match to TRBD1. The CDR3 length is 13 residues. Germline trimming cut 7 bases from V and 6 bases from J; bases unmatched to any gene: 4. The germline V gene has CDR1 SGHAT and CDR2 FQNNGV. The CDR3 loop is CASTRDRANEQFF. The CDR3 DNA is TGTGCCAGCACCAGGGACAGGGCCAATGAGCAGTTCTTC.

This chain connects TRBV23-1 to TRBJ1-2; 12 bases align to TRBD1. TRBV23-1 is treated as an ORF (open reading frame) with a function not yet certain. The CDR3 length is 16 residues. The V gene end was trimmed by 1 base and the J gene end by 6 bases; junction bases not matched to a gene: 6. The CDR3 DNA is TGCGCCAGCAGTCAATTCGGGGGACAGGGGGCAAATGGCTACACCTTC. Protein: CASSQFGGQGANGYTF.

CDR3 region: CARSRTRDSSNQPQHF. DNA for the CDR3: TGTGCCAGAAGCAGGACCCGGGACAGTAGCAATCAGCCCCAGCATTTT. The chain has TRBV5-3 and TRBJ1-5; 7 nucleotides match TRBD1. TRBV5-3 is filed as an ORF, its function uncertain. The CDR3 is 16 residues long. Trimming took 4 bases from V and 0 from J; bases not matched to a gene: 7.

The J gene is TRBJ1-5, the V gene TRBV7-9; 7 bases are shared with TRBD1. Germline assignment: CDR1 SEHNR and CDR2 FQNEAQ (reference sequence). J lost 5 bases, V lost 5 bases, and 3 bases had no gene match. The CDR3 sequence is 13 residues long. The CDR3: CASSRDSHQPQHF. The CDR3 nucleotides read TGTGCCAGCAGCCGGGACAGTCATCAGCCCCAGCATTTT.

Comment on this clone: Relative to the germline gene, one junction end is altered; a read error may explain this. The chain joins TRBV18 to TRBJ1-5; 8 bases fit TRBD1. Germline V gives CDR1 KGHSH, CDR2 LQKENI. The CDR3 length is 13 residues. The CDR3: CASHQDRDQPQNF. Written as DNA, the CDR3 is TGTGCCAGCCACCAGGACAGGGATCAGCCCCAGAATTTT.

The chain has TRBV13 and TRBJ2-2; 13 bases agree with TRBD2. The CDR3 sequence is 19 residues long. CDR1 and CDR2 (germline): PRHDT, FYEKMQ (reference sequence). Trimming removed 0 bases from V and 1 base from J; junction bases left unmatched: 5. CDR3 amino acids: CASSLGGLAGEMNTGELFF. The CDR3 DNA reads as TGTGCCAGCAGCTTAGGCGGACTAGCGGGAGAAATGAACACCGGGGAGCTGTTTTTT.

The V gene is TRBV2, the J gene TRBJ2-3; 13 bases line up with TRBD2. The trim removed 4 bases at V and 3 bases at J, leaving 1 base unmatched. CDR3 length: 15 amino acids. Germline V gene sequence: CDR1 SNHLY, CDR2 FYNNEI. CDR3 coding DNA: TGTGCCAGCAGTGGACTAGCGGGGGGTACAGATACGCAGTATTTT. Translating gives CASSGLAGGTDTQYF.

This chain joins TRBV5-4 and TRBJ1-2; D is unresolved. The CDR3 sequence is 14 residues long. From germline, CDR1 is SGHNT and CDR2 YYREEE (reference sequence). Trimming removed 0 bases from V and 0 bases from J, with 6 bases in between. The CDR3 nucleotides read TGTGCCAGCAGCTTGGATAGAACTAACTATGGCTACACCTTC. Translating gives CASSLDRTNYGYTF.

This clone is a singleton in its sample. The chain uses TRBV6-5 and TRBJ2-6; TRBD2 might be the D (5 bases). Germline loops: CDR1 MNHEY, CDR2 SVGAGI. The length of the CDR3 is 14 residues. Between the trimmed V and J ends, which lost 0 bases and 6 bases, there was a span of 6 bases. CDR3 nucleotide sequence: TGTGCCAGCAGTTACTCGAGGGAGGCCAACGTCCTGACTTTC. This sequence encodes CASSYSREANVLTF.

The rearrangement links TRBV7-2 to TRBJ2-3; 7 nucleotides match TRBD2. Germline CDR1 reads SGHTA; CDR2 reads FQGNSA. V lost 3 bases, J lost 0 bases, and 3 bases stayed unmatched. The CDR3 is made up of 15 amino acids. CDR3 bases: TGTGCCAGCAGCTTCCTTAGCGGGAGCACAGATACGCAGTATTTT. This translates into CASSFLSGSTDTQYF.